The 27 T cell receptor beta chains in this list originate from one sample, sequenced in a study of blood T cell repertoires in COVID-19. The method was immunoSEQ multiplex PCR; TCRdb's version includes in-frame clones alone and lacks a portion of them. The sample lists about 260,000 clones, less than 90% occurring once. Sequenced material: peripheral blood. The receptors derive from a human donor in a cohort sampled during active COVID-19.

V gene TRBV5-1 combines with J gene TRBJ2-3; 7 bases are shared with TRBD2. Germline CDR1 SGHRS, CDR2 YFSETQ. Trimming at V came to 7 bases and at J to 2 bases, leaving 10 bases not matched to a gene. This CDR3 contains 15 residues. Here the CDR3 reads CASGSGGLNTDTQYF. CDR3 bases: TGCGCCAGCGGCTCGGGGGGACTGAACACAGATACGCAGTATTTT.

This clone was seen once. The chain combines TRBV2 with TRBJ2-7, with 10 bases aligning to TRBD1. The CDR3 spans 14 residues. J was trimmed by 5 bases and V by 5 bases; bases with no gene match: 6. Germline V gene sequence: CDR1 SNHLY, CDR2 FYNNEI. As DNA, the CDR3 is TGTGCCAGCAGTAAGGCCGGGACAGGGGACGAGCAGTACTTC. Protein product: CASSKAGTGDEQYF.

This clone has only a few counts. This rearrangement joins TRBV28 to TRBJ1-3; no clear D. Germline CDR1 reads MDHEN; CDR2 reads SYDVKM. CDR3 size: 16 residues. V lost 7 bases, J lost 4 bases, and 20 bases lay in between. CDR3 amino acids: CASNEAGLGGGNTIYF. The CDR3 DNA reads TGTGCCAGCAATGAGGCGGGCCTAGGTGGGGGAAACACCATATATTTT.

In DNA, the CDR3 is TGTGCCAGCAGCCTCAGACTAGCGGGAGCAGGGGATACGCAGTATTTT. This translates into CASSLRLAGAGDTQYF. The chain is built from TRBV5-6 and TRBJ2-3, with TRBD2 identical over 12 bases. The CDR3 has 16 residues. CDR1 and CDR2 (germline): SGHDT, YYEEEE. J gave up 6 bases and V 4 bases, and 9 bases lay outside the gene matches.

The gene calls are TRBV6-2 or TRBV6-3 and TRBJ2-1; the D is unclear. The V gene's germline CDR1 is MNHEY and CDR2 SVGEGT. The CDR3 has 14 amino acids. Trimming shortened V by 1 base and J by 5 bases, and 9 bases separated the two germline ends. The CDR3 nucleotides are TGTGCCAGCAGTTACTACCTACTCAACAATGAGCAGTTCTTC. Protein: CASSYYLLNNEQFF.

V is TRBV5-4 and J is TRBJ2-3, with 7 nucleotides matching TRBD2. Germline trimming cut 5 bases from V and 3 bases from J; bases unmatched to any gene: 9. Per the germline V gene, CDR1 is SGHNT and CDR2 is YYREEE (reference sequence). This CDR3 comprises 15 residues. CDR3 residues: CASSSTGTTTDTQYF. The CDR3 DNA is TGTGCCAGCAGTTCAACCGGGACTACGACAGATACGCAGTATTTT.

V usage is TRBV11-2 and J usage is TRBJ2-1; D may be TRBD2 (6 bases). Trimming stripped 1 base from V and 0 bases from J, with 10 bases between. This CDR3 is 16 amino acids long. Per germline, CDR1 SGHAT and CDR2 FQNNGV. CDR3 loop: CASSLGGVSSYNEQFF. DNA for the CDR3: TGTGCCAGCAGCTTAGGGGGGGTTAGCTCCTACAATGAGCAGTTCTTC.

The V gene is TRBV7-2, the J gene TRBJ2-7; D is undetermined. This CDR3 contains 11 residues. Germline CDR1 and CDR2: SGHTA and FQGNSA. Trimming stripped 3 bases from V and 7 bases from J, with 7 bases between. This CDR3 is CASSFRVEQYF. CDR3 nucleotides: TGTGCCAGCAGCTTTCGTGTTGAGCAGTACTTC.

This clone is a singleton in its sample. The chain's CDR3 is CASSLGGINNSPLHF. The CDR3, as DNA: TGTGCCAGCAGCTTGGGGGGAATCAATAATTCACCCCTCCACTTT. The chain links TRBV7-9 to TRBJ1-6; TRBD1 might be the D (5 bases). V lost 3 bases to trimming and J lost 5 bases, with 11 bases between them. The length of the CDR3 is 15 residues. CDR1 and CDR2 from the germline V gene are SEHNR and FQNEAQ (reference sequence). Full variable domain (remainder filled in from reference TRBV7-9 and TRBJ1-6): DTGVSQNPRHKITKRGQNVTFRCDPISEHNRLYWYRQTLGQGPEFLTYFQNEAQLEKSRLLSDRFSAERPKGSFSTLEIQRTEQGDSAMYLCASSLGGINNSPLHFGNGTRLTVT.

In its sample, this clone was seen once. The chain recombines TRBV11-2 with TRBJ2-7; D perhaps matches TRBD2 (6 bases). The CDR3 loop spans 15 amino acids. Germline-derived CDR1 and CDR2 are SGHAT and FQNNGV. V was cut by 7 bases and J by 2 bases, with 18 bases left in between. The CDR3 nucleotides read TGTGCCAGCACCCCTTCCCGGGGGTCCACCTACGAGCAGTACTTC. It encodes CASTPSRGSTYEQYF.

V gene TRBV7-8 combines with J gene TRBJ2-3, with 10 bases fitting TRBD2. Germline-derived CDR1 and CDR2 are SGHVS and FQNEAQ. V was pared by 4 bases and J by 3 bases, with 4 bases of the junction left unmatched. The CDR3 totals 15 residues. In nucleotides, the CDR3 is TGTGCCAGCAGCTCCCCTAGCGGGAGAACAGATACGCAGTATTTT. Translation: CASSSPSGRTDTQYF.

The rearrangement links TRBV18 to TRBJ1-3; D remains ambiguous. This CDR3 has 15 amino acids. Germline CDR1 KGHSH, CDR2 LQKENI. Trimming removed 3 bases at V and 0 bases at J, with 9 bases between. CDR3 sequence reads: CASSPLQTSGNTIYF. The CDR3 DNA reads TGTGCCAGCTCACCGCTACAGACCTCTGGAAACACCATATATTTT.

The V and J genes are TRBV3-1 (or the pseudogene TRBV3-2) and TRBJ1-1; D gene uncertain. Germline loops: CDR1 LGHDT, CDR2 YNNKEL (reference sequence). V was pared by 1 base and J by 2 bases, with 11 bases between. The CDR3 contains 15 residues. CDR3 in DNA: TGTGCCAGCAGCCAAGGGGCCCATGGAAACACTGAAGCTTTCTTT. This encodes CASSQGAHGNTEAFF.

The chain joins TRBV2 to TRBJ2-3, with D unclear. The CDR3 has 14 amino acids. V was cut by 6 bases and J by 6 bases, with 16 bases left in between. Germline assignment: CDR1 SNHLY and CDR2 FYNNEI. CDR3 coding DNA: TGTGCCAGCAGGAGAAGTGGCGTCGGGGATACGCAGTATTTT. Its protein product is CASRRSGVGDTQYF.

This chain joins TRBV9 and TRBJ2-5; perhaps TRBD2 as D (5 bases). This CDR3 contains 13 residues. Deletions cut 1 base from V and 3 bases from J, with 7 bases between. CDR1 and CDR2 (germline): SGDLS, YYNGEE. The CDR3 spells CASSVMGEETQYF. CDR3 bases: TGTGCCAGCAGCGTAATGGGAGAAGAGACCCAGTACTTC.

The chain joins TRBV7-6 to TRBJ2-1, with TRBD2 identical over 7 bases. The germline CDR1 and CDR2 sequences are SGHVS and FNYEAQ. V was clipped by 5 bases and J by 3 bases; unmatched bases: 7. This CDR3 has 15 residues. CDR3 nucleotide sequence: TGTGCCAGCAGCCCGTTGCTAGCGGACTACAATGAGCAGTTCTTC. Protein product: CASSPLLADYNEQFF.

The chain couples TRBV19 to TRBJ2-3; D perhaps matches TRBD2 (6 bases). Looked up from germline, CDR1 is LNHDA and CDR2 is SQIVND (reference sequence). CDR3 length: 15 amino acids. Trimming stripped 0 bases from V and 1 base from J, with 8 bases between. CDR3 sequence reads: CASSIDTSRTDTQYF. The DNA for the CDR3 is TGTGCCAGTAGTATAGATACTAGCCGCACAGATACGCAGTATTTT.

The rearrangement uses TRBV4-1 and TRBJ2-7; D may be TRBD2 (6 bases). Germline assignment: CDR1 MGHRA and CDR2 YSYEKL. The CDR3 runs to 15 residues. Trimming took 0 bases from V and 6 from J, leaving 15 bases between them. CDR3 coding DNA: TGCGCCAGCAGCCAAGACGGAGGGAGAGTGACCGAGCAGTACTTC. Residues: CASSQDGGRVTEQYF.

V and J are TRBV29-1 and TRBJ1-5; tentatively, D is TRBD1 (5 bases). The ends were cut back, 2 bases at V and 5 bases at J, with 13 bases in the middle. Germline-derived CDR1 and CDR2 are SQVTM and ANQGSEA. The CDR3 covers 14 residues. The CDR3 here is CSVETGSSDQPQHF. The CDR3 DNA follows: TGCAGCGTTGAAACAGGAAGCAGCGATCAGCCCCAGCATTTT. Combining the CDR3 with reference TRBV29-1 and TRBJ1-5 gives the whole variable domain SAVISQKPSRDICQRGTSLTIQCQVDSQVTMMFWYRQQPGQSLTLIATANQGSEATYESGFVIDKFPISRPNLTFSTLTVSNMSPEDSSIYLCSVETGSSDQPQHFGDGTRLSIL.

This chain uses TRBV3-1 (or the pseudogene TRBV3-2) with TRBJ2-4; no clear D. The germline CDR1 and CDR2 sequences are LGHDT and YNNKEL (reference sequence). This CDR3 region has 17 residues. The V end lost 2 bases, the J end lost 0 bases, and 14 bases lay between the germline ends. The chain's CDR3 is CASSQSSATLAKNIQYF. CDR3 coding DNA: TGTGCCAGCAGCCAATCGTCCGCGACACTAGCCAAAAACATTCAGTACTTC.

The chain couples TRBV5-1 to TRBJ1-1; D unresolved. Looked up from germline, CDR1 is SGHRS and CDR2 is YFSETQ. V lost 2 bases and J lost 0, with 11 bases in between. This CDR3 contains 15 residues. CDR3 in DNA: TGCGCCAGCAGCTTCGAGGGTCCCATGAACACTGAAGCTTTCTTT. Translating it yields CASSFEGPMNTEAFF.

This clone came up once. V usage is TRBV3-1 (or the pseudogene TRBV3-2) and J usage is TRBJ2-7, with 7 bases fitting TRBD1. V was clipped by 6 bases and J by 3 bases; unmatched bases: 2. The germline V gene encodes CDR1 LGHDT and CDR2 YNNKEL (reference sequence). This CDR3 region has 12 residues. Here the CDR3 DNA reads TGTGCCAGCAGTCGACAGGGCTACGAGCAGTACTTC. Amino acid sequence: CASSRQGYEQYF.

J is TRBJ2-2 and V is TRBV18; D unclear. Germline assignment: CDR1 KGHSH and CDR2 LQKENI. V shed 3 bases and J shed 9 bases, with 11 bases lying between them. The length of the CDR3 is 13 residues. CDR3 nucleotides: TGTGCCAGCTCACCCGCAGGTCTACGGGAGCTGTTTTTT. Protein: CASSPAGLRELFF.

The chain combines TRBV3-1 (or the pseudogene TRBV3-2) with TRBJ2-7; TRBD2 aligns across 8 bases. The length of the CDR3 is 17 residues. The J segment lost 6 bases and the V segment lost 0 bases, leaving 13 bases of the junction unmatched. Per the germline V gene, CDR1 is LGHDT and CDR2 is YNNKEL (reference sequence). CDR3 sequence: CASSQEKAGVAFGEQYF. CDR3 nucleotide sequence: TGTGCCAGCAGCCAAGAAAAAGCGGGAGTTGCATTCGGCGAGCAGTACTTC.

The rearrangement joins TRBV9 to TRBJ1-3; the match to TRBD1 covers 7 bases. CDR1 and CDR2 from the germline V gene are SGDLS and YYNGEE. This CDR3 is built from 15 residues. J was trimmed by 4 bases and V by 4 bases; bases with no gene match: 8. The CDR3 nucleotides are TGTGCCAGCAGCCCGTACAGGGGTTCGGGAAACACCATATATTTT. Translated: CASSPYRGSGNTIYF.

The chain has TRBV7-2 and TRBJ2-3; D not resolved. CDR3 length: 13 amino acids. Germline CDR1 is SGHTA and CDR2 is FQGNSA. V lost 3 bases to trimming and J lost 0 bases, with 4 bases between them. The DNA of the CDR3 is TGTGCCAGCAGCTTCGGTAGCACAGATACGCAGTATTTT. This sequence encodes CASSFGSTDTQYF.

This chain connects TRBV18 to TRBJ1-1; 7 nucleotides line up with TRBD1. V was pared by 1 base and J by 2 bases, with 7 bases of the junction left unmatched. Looked up from germline, CDR1 is KGHSH and CDR2 is LQKENI. The CDR3 contains 16 residues. Here the CDR3 reads CASSPQEGARNTEAFF. The CDR3 DNA is TGTGCCAGCTCACCACAGGAGGGGGCTCGCAACACTGAAGCTTTCTTT.